The 29 T cell receptor beta chains reported below all come from one sample, sequenced in a study of cytomegalovirus exposure and HLA in healthy donors. The PCR ran on 60 Vbeta and 13 Jbeta primers. Using immunoSEQ multiplex PCR, the repertoire was profiled, and TCRdb retains in-frame clones only, with some absent. The data show around 150,000 clones, with around 80% seen just once and approximately 2% held by the top ten. The sample taken for sequencing was PBMCs. The receptors were sampled from a man younger than 40 in good health and CMV-seronegative.

This clone appeared a few times. The chain combines TRBV10-2 with TRBJ1-1, with D possibly being TRBD1 (5 bases). Trimming shortened V by 4 bases and J by 11 bases, and 11 bases separated the two germline ends. The CDR3 covers 11 residues. In germline, CDR1 is WSHSY, CDR2 SAAADI. The CDR3 region is CASSGDRGAFF. CDR3 sequence (DNA): TGCGCCAGCAGTGGCGATCGGGGGGCTTTCTTT.

The rearrangement joins TRBV20-1 to TRBJ2-1; D possibly corresponds to TRBD1 (6 bases). The CDR3 loop spans 11 amino acids. V gave up 8 bases and J gave up 7 bases, with 12 bases separating them. Germline-derived CDR1 and CDR2 are DFQATT and SNEGSKA (reference sequence). The DNA for the CDR3 is TGCAGTACAGGGTTTCGAAATGAGCAGTTCTTC. Translating gives CSTGFRNEQFF.

The chain couples TRBV10-2 to TRBJ2-1; D may be TRBD2 (6 bases). CDR1 is WSHSY and CDR2 is SAAADI in the germline V gene. Trimming removed 8 bases from V and 4 bases from J, with 15 bases in between. The CDR3 extends over 14 amino acids. CDR3 DNA: TGCGCCAGCCGGACGAGCGGGTTTTACAATGAGCAGTTCTTC. It is translated as CASRTSGFYNEQFF.

This clone was seen more than once but under ten times. V usage is TRBV6-6 and J usage is TRBJ1-1; D is unclear. Deletions cut 10 bases from V and 3 bases from J, with 15 bases between. The CDR3 has 13 amino acids. Germline CDR1 MNHNY, CDR2 SVGAGI (reference sequence). The CDR3 bases are TGTGCCATCACCGAGAGGGAGTACACTGAAGCTTTCTTT. Translating it yields CAITEREYTEAFF.

V usage is TRBV9 and J usage is TRBJ2-1, with 12 bases fitting TRBD2. This CDR3 region has 19 residues. In germline, CDR1 is SGDLS, CDR2 YYNGEE. V lost 0 bases and J lost 7; bases outside the gene matches: 14. This CDR3 is CASSVAPLAGGPGGNEQFF. The CDR3 bases are TGTGCCAGCAGCGTAGCTCCCCTAGCGGGAGGGCCCGGTGGGAATGAGCAGTTCTTC.

This clone has just a few counts. The rearrangement links TRBV7-9 to TRBJ2-1; a weak D match, TRBD1 (6 bases). Deletions cut 5 bases from V and 3 bases from J, with 11 bases between. This CDR3 comprises 14 residues. Germline V gene lookup returns CDR1 SEHNR and CDR2 FQNEAQ (reference sequence). The CDR3 DNA follows: TGTGCCAGCAGCATTCGAGGGGGCTACAATGAGCAGTTCTTC. Translated, it gives CASSIRGGYNEQFF.

This clone was recorded only once. V is TRBV7-2 and J is TRBJ1-2; no clear D. The CDR3 consists of 12 residues. The germline V gene has CDR1 SGHTA and CDR2 FQGNSA. Trimming pared 3 bases from V and 6 bases from J, leaving 8 bases between. The CDR3 DNA reads TGTGCCAGCAGCTTGACTCGGGATGGCTACACCTTC. Residues: CASSLTRDGYTF.

CDR3 in amino acids: CASSTGTSGREDEQFF. The CDR3 coding sequence is TGCGCCAGCAGCACAGGGACTAGCGGGAGGGAAGATGAGCAGTTCTTC. This chain uses TRBV5-1 with TRBJ2-1; 16 nucleotides align to TRBD2. J lost 8 bases, V lost 4 bases, and 6 bases had no gene match. CDR3 size: 16 residues. Germline values: CDR1 SGHRS, CDR2 YFSETQ.

The sample holds one count of this clone. The chain couples TRBV5-1 to TRBJ1-2, with TRBD1 identical over 7 bases. Germline values: CDR1 SGHRS, CDR2 YFSETQ. The CDR3 sequence is 13 residues long. V gave up 2 bases and J gave up 3 bases; unmatched junction bases: 1. The CDR3 sequence is CASSFGTDYGYTF. CDR3 nucleotides: TGCGCCAGCAGCTTTGGGACAGACTATGGCTACACCTTC.

This rearrangement joins TRBV10-3 to TRBJ2-2, with 11 bases that match TRBD1. CDR1 is ENHRY and CDR2 is SYGVKD in the germline V gene. The CDR3 spans 14 residues. The junction had 4 bases not matched to a gene; V was cut back by 8 bases and J by 5 bases. CDR3 residues: CAIAGTGGTGELFF. CDR3 nucleotide sequence: TGTGCCATCGCCGGGACAGGGGGTACCGGGGAGCTGTTTTTT.

This chain connects TRBV2 to TRBJ2-4, with TRBD1 matching 7 bases. The length of the CDR3 is 14 residues. Germline CDR1 SNHLY, CDR2 FYNNEI. V shed 6 bases and J 6 bases; nucleotides not matched to a gene: 8. This CDR3 is CASRGDSTVNIQYF. The DNA of the CDR3 is TGTGCCAGCAGGGGGGACAGTACCGTAAACATTCAGTACTTC.

The chain employs TRBV28 and TRBJ2-7, with D maybe TRBD1 (5 bases). Trimming shortened V by 5 bases and J by 2 bases, and 16 bases separated the two germline ends. The germline V gene encodes CDR1 MDHEN and CDR2 SYDVKM. The length of the CDR3 is 15 residues. This CDR3 reads CASSPRAGLTYEQYF. The CDR3 bases are TGTGCCAGCAGTCCTCGGGCAGGGCTAACCTACGAGCAGTACTTC.

This clone was picked up one time. The chain recombines TRBV7-8 with TRBJ2-3; D is undetermined. The germline CDR1 and CDR2 sequences are SGHVS and FQNEAQ. The CDR3 contains 13 residues. Trimming pared 1 base from V and 6 bases from J, leaving 8 bases between. CDR3 DNA sequence: TGTGCCAGCAGCTTAGTTGTATCCGATACGCAGTATTTT. Protein: CASSLVVSDTQYF.

The genes are TRBV19 and TRBJ1-5, with TRBD1 matching over 9 bases. Per germline, CDR1 LNHDA and CDR2 SQIVND (reference sequence). This CDR3 is built from 15 residues. Trimming removed 4 bases from V and 4 bases from J; junction bases left unmatched: 5. The CDR3 nucleotides are TGTGCCAGTAGTACCCGGGACAGGGTAAATCAGCCCCAGCATTTT. Amino acid sequence: CASSTRDRVNQPQHF.

This clone was found a few times. The rearrangement joins TRBV4-1 to TRBJ2-7; tentative D call: TRBD1 (6 bases). This CDR3 spans 15 amino acids. V gave up 5 bases and J gave up 2 bases, with 16 bases separating them. Germline V CDR1 and CDR2: MGHRA, YSYEKL. The CDR3 DNA sequence: TGCGCCAGCAGCACAGGGTCCTCTTTAACCTACGAGCAGTACTTC. Translating gives CASSTGSSLTYEQYF.

This chain joins TRBV5-4 and TRBJ2-7; 10 bases are a match to TRBD2. Germline CDR1 reads SGHNT; CDR2 reads YYREEE (reference sequence). V lost 3 bases to trimming and J lost 3 bases; unmatched junction nucleotides: 3. This CDR3 comprises 14 residues. The CDR3 bases are TGTGCCAGCAGCTCACGGACTAGCGGCTACGAGCAGTACTTC. This encodes CASSSRTSGYEQYF.

The chain employs TRBV5-1 and TRBJ2-2, with 11 positions matching TRBD1. The ends lost 2 bases at V and 9 bases at J; junction bases unmatched: 6. The V gene's germline CDR1 is SGHRS and CDR2 YFSETQ. The length of the CDR3 is 15 residues. Here the CDR3 reads CASSFDGQGARELFF. CDR3 nucleotides: TGCGCCAGCAGCTTTGATGGACAGGGGGCCAGGGAGCTGTTTTTT.

The DNA of the CDR3 is TGTGCCAGCAGCCAGGACCGGGGCTCCTACAATGAGCAGTTCTTC. This translates into CASSQDRGSYNEQFF. The V gene is TRBV7-3, the J gene TRBJ2-1, with D perhaps TRBD2 (5 bases). Trimming took off 5 bases at V and 0 bases at J, with 11 bases between the two ends. From germline, CDR1 is SGHTA and CDR2 FQGTGA. This CDR3 is built from 15 residues.

The table lists this clone with a count of one. The chain has TRBV5-1 and TRBJ2-4; 8 bases line up with TRBD1. The CDR3 spans 16 residues. Germline lookup yields CDR1 SGHRS and CDR2 YFSETQ. J lost 7 bases, V lost 4 bases, and 13 bases had no gene match. Here the CDR3 reads CASSGTTGDETNIQYF. The CDR3 coding sequence is TGCGCCAGCAGCGGAACGACAGGGGACGAAACCAACATTCAGTACTTC.

The chain employs TRBV5-6 and TRBJ2-1; 8 bases map to TRBD1. Per the germline V gene, CDR1 is SGHDT and CDR2 is YYEEEE. Losses at the gene ends were 4 bases for V and 4 bases for J; bases not matched to a gene: 4. The CDR3 runs 14 residues. The CDR3 DNA sequence: TGTGCCAGCAGCCTCAGGGGGCGATACAATGAGCAGTTCTTC. Its translation is CASSLRGRYNEQFF.

The sample holds a few counts of this clone. The chain couples TRBV25-1 to TRBJ1-3; TRBD1 matches at 7 bases. V was pared by 6 bases and J by 5 bases, with 16 bases of the junction left unmatched. The V gene's germline CDR1 is MGHDK and CDR2 SYGVNS. The CDR3 is 17 amino acids. CDR3 nucleotides: TGTGCCAGCAGCGAAGAGACGGGACAGAGGTCCCGAAACACCATATATTTT. It encodes CASSEETGQRSRNTIYF.

The chain carries TRBV5-1 and TRBJ2-7, with D tentatively TRBD1 (6 bases). V was cut by 4 bases and J by 3 bases, with 14 bases left in between. This CDR3 is 14 amino acids long. The germline V gene encodes CDR1 SGHRS and CDR2 YFSETQ. CDR3 sequence reads: CASSLGGKLYEQYF. For the CDR3, the DNA is TGCGCCAGCAGCCTAGGGGGAAAGCTCTACGAGCAGTACTTC. Together with reference TRBV5-1 and TRBJ2-7, the CDR3 gives the full variable domain: KAGVTQTPRYLIKTRGQQVTLSCSPISGHRSVSWYQQTPGQGLQFLFEYFSETQRNKGNFPGRFSGRQFSNSRSEMNVSTLELGDSALYLCASSLGGKLYEQYFGPGTRLTVT.

This chain joins TRBV5-4 and TRBJ2-3; D may be TRBD1 (6 bases). Germline CDR1 and CDR2: SGHNT and YYREEE (reference sequence). Trimming cost V 4 bases and J 6 bases, with 21 bases left between them. CDR3 length: 16 amino acids. The CDR3 loop is CASSPDSPGTWDTQYF. In DNA, the CDR3 is TGTGCCAGCAGCCCGGACTCCCCGGGGACATGGGATACGCAGTATTTT.

The chain has TRBV6-1 and TRBJ2-7; no reliable D call. Germline loops: CDR1 MNHNS, CDR2 SASEGT. This CDR3 contains 13 residues. Trimming removed 7 bases at V and 4 bases at J, with 14 bases between. The CDR3 sequence is CASISTYRYEQYF. The CDR3 nucleotides are TGTGCCAGCATTTCTACATACAGATACGAGCAGTACTTC.

The chain recombines TRBV5-1 with TRBJ1-1, with a tentative D call TRBD1 (6 bases). V lost 0 bases and J 5 bases, leaving 20 bases between the germline ends. CDR3 length: 17 residues. Germline V gene lookup returns CDR1 SGHRS and CDR2 YFSETQ. The CDR3 loop is CASSLVLRGGRGTEAFF. CDR3 DNA: TGCGCCAGCAGCTTGGTACTTCGGGGGGGGCGAGGTACTGAAGCTTTCTTT. Variable domain in full (rest from reference TRBV5-1 and TRBJ1-1): KAGVTQTPRYLIKTRGQQVTLSCSPISGHRSVSWYQQTPGQGLQFLFEYFSETQRNKGNFPGRFSGRQFSNSRSEMNVSTLELGDSALYLCASSLVLRGGRGTEAFFGQGTRLTVV.

The chain combines TRBV6-1 with TRBJ2-2; the D gene is possibly TRBD1 (6 bases). Trimming shortened V by 1 base and J by 0 bases, and 6 bases separated the two germline ends. The CDR3 contains 15 residues. In germline, CDR1 is MNHNS, CDR2 SASEGT. DNA of the CDR3: TGTGCCAGCAGTGAAGGGACAGCGAACACCGGGGAGCTGTTTTTT. Translating gives CASSEGTANTGELFF.

The chain has TRBV5-1 and TRBJ2-3; the D gene is possibly TRBD2 (6 bases). Germline-derived CDR1 and CDR2 are SGHRS and YFSETQ. Trimming removed 0 bases at V and 2 bases at J, with 10 bases between. The CDR3 is made up of 15 amino acids. CDR3 in amino acids: CASSLDRGATDTQYF. The CDR3 DNA is TGCGCCAGCAGCTTGGATCGCGGGGCCACAGATACGCAGTATTTT.

This chain connects TRBV6-6 to TRBJ2-3; 10 bases map to TRBD1. Germline V gene lookup returns CDR1 MNHNY and CDR2 SVGAGI (reference sequence). The CDR3 extends over 16 amino acids. J was trimmed by 4 bases and V by 4 bases; bases with no gene match: 8. The CDR3 DNA is TGTGCCAGCAGTTCCCCGGACAGGGGGGAGGCAGATACGCAGTATTTT. This encodes CASSSPDRGEADTQYF.

The chain employs TRBV5-1 and TRBJ2-2; D remains unclear. Trimming removed 2 bases from V and 0 bases from J, with 11 bases in between. Germline V gives CDR1 SGHRS, CDR2 YFSETQ. The CDR3 contains 16 residues. CDR3 loop: CASSLREIANTGELFF. Written as DNA, the CDR3 is TGCGCCAGCAGCTTAAGAGAGATAGCGAACACCGGGGAGCTGTTTTTT.